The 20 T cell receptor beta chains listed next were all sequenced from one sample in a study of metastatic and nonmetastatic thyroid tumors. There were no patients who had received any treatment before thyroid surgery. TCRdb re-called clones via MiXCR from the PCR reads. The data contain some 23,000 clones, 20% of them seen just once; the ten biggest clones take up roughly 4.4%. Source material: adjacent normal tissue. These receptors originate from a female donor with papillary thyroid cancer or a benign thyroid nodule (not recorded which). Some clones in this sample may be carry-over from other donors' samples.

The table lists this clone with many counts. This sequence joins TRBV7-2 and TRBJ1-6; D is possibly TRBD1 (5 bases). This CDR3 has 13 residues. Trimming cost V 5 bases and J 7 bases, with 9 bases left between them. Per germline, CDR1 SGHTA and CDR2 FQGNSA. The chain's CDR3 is CASSRDRNSPLHF. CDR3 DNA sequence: TGTGCCAGCAGCAGGGACCGAAATTCACCCCTCCACTTT.

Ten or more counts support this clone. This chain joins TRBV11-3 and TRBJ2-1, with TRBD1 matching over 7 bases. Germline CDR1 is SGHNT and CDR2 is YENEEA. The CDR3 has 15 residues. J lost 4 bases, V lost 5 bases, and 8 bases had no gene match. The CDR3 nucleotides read TGTGCCAGCAGCATTCGGACAGGTCCATACAATGAGCAGTTCTTC. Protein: CASSIRTGPYNEQFF. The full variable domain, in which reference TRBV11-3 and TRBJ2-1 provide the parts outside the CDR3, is EAGVVQSPRYKIIEKKQPVAFWCNPISGHNTLYWYLQNLGQGPELLIRYENEEAVDDSQLPKDRFSAERLKGVDSTLKIQPAELGDSAVYLCASSIRTGPYNEQFFGPGTRLTVL.

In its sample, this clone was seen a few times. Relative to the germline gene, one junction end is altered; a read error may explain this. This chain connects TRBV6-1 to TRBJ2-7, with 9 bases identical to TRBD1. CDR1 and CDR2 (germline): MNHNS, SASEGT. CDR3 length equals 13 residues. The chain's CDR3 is CASIRDRAYEQYF. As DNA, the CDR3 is TGTGCCAGCATTAGGGACAGGGCCTATGAGCAGTACTTC.

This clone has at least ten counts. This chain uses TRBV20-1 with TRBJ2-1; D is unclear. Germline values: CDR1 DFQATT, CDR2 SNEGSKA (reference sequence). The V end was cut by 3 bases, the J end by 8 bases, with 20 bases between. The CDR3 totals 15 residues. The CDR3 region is CSASSRAEKSDEQFF. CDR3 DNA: TGCAGTGCTAGTTCCCGGGCCGAGAAAAGCGATGAGCAGTTCTTC.

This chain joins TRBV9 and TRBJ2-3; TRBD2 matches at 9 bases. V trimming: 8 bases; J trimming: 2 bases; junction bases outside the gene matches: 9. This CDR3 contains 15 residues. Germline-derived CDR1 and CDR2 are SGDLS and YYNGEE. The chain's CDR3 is CASSLSGGFTDTQYF. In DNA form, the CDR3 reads TGTGCCAGTAGCTTGAGCGGGGGGTTCACAGATACGCAGTATTTT.

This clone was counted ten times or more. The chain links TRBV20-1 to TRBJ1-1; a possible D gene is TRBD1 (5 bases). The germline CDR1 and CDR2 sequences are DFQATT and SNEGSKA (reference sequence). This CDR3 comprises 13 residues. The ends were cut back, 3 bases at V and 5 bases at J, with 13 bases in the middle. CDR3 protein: CSASRGRGTEAFF. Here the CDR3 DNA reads TGCAGTGCTAGTAGGGGACGGGGGACTGAAGCTTTCTTT.

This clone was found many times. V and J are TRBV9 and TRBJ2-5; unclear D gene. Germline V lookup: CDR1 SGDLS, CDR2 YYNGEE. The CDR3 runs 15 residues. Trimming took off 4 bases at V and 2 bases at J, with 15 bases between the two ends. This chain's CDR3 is CASSPGSVPQETQYF. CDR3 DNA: TGTGCCAGCAGCCCCGGAAGCGTCCCGCAAGAGACCCAGTACTTC.

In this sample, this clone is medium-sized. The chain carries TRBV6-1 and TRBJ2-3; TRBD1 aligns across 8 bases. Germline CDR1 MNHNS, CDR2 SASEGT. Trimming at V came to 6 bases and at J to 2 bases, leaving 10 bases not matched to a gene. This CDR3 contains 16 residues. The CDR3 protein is CASRRGTGEFTDTQYF. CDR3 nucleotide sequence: TGTGCCAGCAGGCGAGGGACAGGAGAATTCACAGATACGCAGTATTTT.

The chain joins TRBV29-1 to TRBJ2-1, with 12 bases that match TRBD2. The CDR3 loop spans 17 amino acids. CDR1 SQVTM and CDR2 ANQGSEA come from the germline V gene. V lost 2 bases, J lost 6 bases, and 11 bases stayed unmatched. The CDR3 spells CSVERMEGLAGLNEQFF. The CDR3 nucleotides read TGCAGCGTTGAACGGATGGAAGGACTAGCGGGGCTCAATGAGCAGTTCTTC.

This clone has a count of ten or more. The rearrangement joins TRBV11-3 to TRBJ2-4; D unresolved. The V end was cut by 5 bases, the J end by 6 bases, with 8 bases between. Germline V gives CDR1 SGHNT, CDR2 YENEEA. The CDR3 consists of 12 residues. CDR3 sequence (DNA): TGTGCCAGCAGCCCCCTGGGAAACATTCAGTACTTC. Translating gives CASSPLGNIQYF.

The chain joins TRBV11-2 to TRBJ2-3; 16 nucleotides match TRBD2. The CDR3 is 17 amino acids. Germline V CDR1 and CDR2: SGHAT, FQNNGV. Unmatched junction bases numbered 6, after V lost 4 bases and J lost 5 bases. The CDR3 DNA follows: TGTGCCAGCAGCTCCGGGACTAGCGGGGGGGCAATAGATACGCAGTATTTT. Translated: CASSSGTSGGAIDTQYF.

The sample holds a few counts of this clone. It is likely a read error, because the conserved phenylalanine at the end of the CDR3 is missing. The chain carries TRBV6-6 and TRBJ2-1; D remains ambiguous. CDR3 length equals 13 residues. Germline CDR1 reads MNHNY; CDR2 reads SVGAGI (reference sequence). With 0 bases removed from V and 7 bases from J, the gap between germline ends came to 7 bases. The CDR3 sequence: CASSYSAANEQFL. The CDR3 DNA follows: TGTGCCAGCAGTTACTCGGCTGCTAATGAGCAGTTCCTC.

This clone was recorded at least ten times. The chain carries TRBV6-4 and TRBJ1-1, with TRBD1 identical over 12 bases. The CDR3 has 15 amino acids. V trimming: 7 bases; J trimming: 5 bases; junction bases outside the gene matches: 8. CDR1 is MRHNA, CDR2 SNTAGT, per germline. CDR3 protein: CASTWDRGPGTEAFF. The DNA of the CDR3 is TGTGCCAGCACGTGGGACAGGGGGCCGGGGACTGAAGCTTTCTTT.

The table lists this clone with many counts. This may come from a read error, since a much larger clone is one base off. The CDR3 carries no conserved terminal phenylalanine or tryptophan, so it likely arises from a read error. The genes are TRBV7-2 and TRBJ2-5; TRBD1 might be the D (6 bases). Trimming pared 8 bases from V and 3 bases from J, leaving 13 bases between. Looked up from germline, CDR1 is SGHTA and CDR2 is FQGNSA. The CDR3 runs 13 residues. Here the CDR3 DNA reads TGTGCCAGCGGACGACAGGCCGAAGAGACCCAGTACCTC. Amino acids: CASGRQAEETQYL.

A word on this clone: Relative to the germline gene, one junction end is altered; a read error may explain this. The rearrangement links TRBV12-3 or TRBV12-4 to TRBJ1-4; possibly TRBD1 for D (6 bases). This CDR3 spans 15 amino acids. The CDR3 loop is CASSRDRSANDKLFF. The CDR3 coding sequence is TGTGCCAGCAGCCGAGACAGGAGCGCCAATGACAAACTGTTTTTT.

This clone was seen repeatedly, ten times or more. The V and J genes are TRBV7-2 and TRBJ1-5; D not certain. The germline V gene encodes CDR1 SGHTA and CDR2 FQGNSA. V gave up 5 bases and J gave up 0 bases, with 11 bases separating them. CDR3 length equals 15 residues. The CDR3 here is CASSLDGDSNQPQHF. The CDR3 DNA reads TGTGCCAGCAGCCTTGATGGGGATAGCAATCAGCCCCAGCATTTT.

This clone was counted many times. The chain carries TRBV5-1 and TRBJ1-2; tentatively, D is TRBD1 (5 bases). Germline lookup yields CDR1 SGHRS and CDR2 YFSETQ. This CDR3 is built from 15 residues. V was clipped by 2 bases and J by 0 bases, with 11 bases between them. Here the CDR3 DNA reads TGCGCCAGCAGCTTAAACAGACAGACTAACTATGGCTACACCTTC. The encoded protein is CASSLNRQTNYGYTF. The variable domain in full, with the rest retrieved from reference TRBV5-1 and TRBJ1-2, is KAGVTQTPRYLIKTRGQQVTLSCSPISGHRSVSWYQQTPGQGLQFLFEYFSETQRNKGNFPGRFSGRQFSNSRSEMNVSTLELGDSALYLCASSLNRQTNYGYTFGSGTRLTVV.

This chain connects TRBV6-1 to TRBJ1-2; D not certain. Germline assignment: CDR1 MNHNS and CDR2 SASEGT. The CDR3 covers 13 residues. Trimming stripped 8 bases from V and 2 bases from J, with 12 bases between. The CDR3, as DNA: TGTGCCAGCGCCCCCGTGGGCAACTATGGCTACACCTTC. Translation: CASAPVGNYGYTF.

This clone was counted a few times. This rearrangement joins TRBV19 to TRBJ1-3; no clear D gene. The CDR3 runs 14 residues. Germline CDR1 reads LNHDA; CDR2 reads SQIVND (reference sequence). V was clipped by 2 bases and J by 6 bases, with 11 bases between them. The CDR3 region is CASSIQVTVNTIYF. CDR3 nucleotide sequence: TGTGCCAGTAGTATACAGGTAACTGTAAACACCATATATTTT.

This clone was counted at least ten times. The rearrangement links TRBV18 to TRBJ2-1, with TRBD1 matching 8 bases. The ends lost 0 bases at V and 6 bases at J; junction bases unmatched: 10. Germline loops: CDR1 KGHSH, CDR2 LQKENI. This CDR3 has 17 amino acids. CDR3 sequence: CASSPPRVGQGINEQFF. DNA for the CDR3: TGTGCCAGCTCACCACCTCGCGTTGGACAGGGCATCAATGAGCAGTTCTTC. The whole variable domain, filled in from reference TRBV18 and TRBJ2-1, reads NAGVMQNPRHLVRRRGQEARLRCSPMKGHSHVYWYRQLPEEGLKFMVYLQKENIIDESGMPKERFSAEFPKEGPSILRIQQVVRGDSAAYFCASSPPRVGQGINEQFFGPGTRLTVL.